Sequencing of this T cell receptor (beta chain) was carried out in a study of blood T cells in healthy people across ages. This clonotype was picked up a small number of times. Sample-barcoded 5' priming and a J-beta primer mix drove a second PCR of about 6 to 12 cycles. One entry per CDR3 protein, called by TCRdb with MiXCR from the 5' RACE reads. The sample consists of 1.5 million to 2 million distinct CDR3 sequences, around 50% of them appearing once. This receptor was taken from a woman in her thirties or forties in good health. Source material: blood.

This chain's CDR3 is CANTGQGTYNEQFF. The CDR3 DNA follows: TGTGCCAACACGGGACAGGGGACCTACAATGAGCAGTTCTTC. V is TRBV2 and J is TRBJ2-1; 10 nucleotides align to TRBD1. V was clipped by 10 bases and J by 2 bases; unmatched bases: 5. The CDR3 loop spans 14 amino acids. Germline CDR1 SNHLY, CDR2 FYNNEI.